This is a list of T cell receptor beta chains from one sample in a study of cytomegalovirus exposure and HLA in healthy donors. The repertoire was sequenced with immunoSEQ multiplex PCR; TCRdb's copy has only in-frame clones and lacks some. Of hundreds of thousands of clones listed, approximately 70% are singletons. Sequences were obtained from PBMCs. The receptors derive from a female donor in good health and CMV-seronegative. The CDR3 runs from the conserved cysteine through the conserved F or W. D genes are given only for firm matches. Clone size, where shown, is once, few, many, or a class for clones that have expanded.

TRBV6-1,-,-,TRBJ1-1,CASSERRGEAFF,TGTGCCAGCAGTGAACGCAGGGGTGAAGCTTTCTTT
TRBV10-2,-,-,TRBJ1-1,CASTVIDRRNTEAFF,TGCGCCAGCACCGTAATCGACAGGCGGAACACTGAAGCTTTCTTT
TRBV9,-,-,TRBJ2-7,CASSPEGGNYEQYF,TGTGCCAGCAGCCCGGAGGGGGGGAACTACGAGCAGTACTTC
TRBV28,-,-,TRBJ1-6,CASSWGGGDSPLHF,TGTGCCAGCAGTTGGGGCGGCGGCGATTCACCCCTCCACTTT
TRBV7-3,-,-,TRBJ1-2,CASSPDSTYGYTF,TGTGCCAGCAGCCCCGACAGCACCTATGGCTACACCTTC
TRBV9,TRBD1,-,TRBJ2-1,CASSVETGDNEQFF,TGTGCCAGCAGCGTAGAAACAGGGGACAATGAGCAGTTCTTC
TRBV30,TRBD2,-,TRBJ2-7,CAWRRTSGASYEQYF,TGTGCCTGGAGGCGGACTAGCGGGGCCTCCTACGAGCAGTACTTC
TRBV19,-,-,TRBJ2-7,CASSILGAYEQYF,TGTGCCAGTAGTATTCTAGGAGCCTACGAGCAGTACTTC
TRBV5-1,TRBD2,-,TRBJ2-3,CASSLPSGGTDTQYF,TGCGCCAGCAGCTTGCCTAGCGGGGGCACAGATACGCAGTATTTT
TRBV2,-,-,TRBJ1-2,CASSYRPQGYTF,TGTGCCAGCAGTTACAGGCCCCAAGGCTACACCTTC
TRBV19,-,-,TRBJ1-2,CASSAGDYGYTF,TGTGCCAGTAGCGCCGGGGACTATGGCTACACCTTC
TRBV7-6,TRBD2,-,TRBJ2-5,CASSTLADYQETQYF,TGTGCCAGCAGCACTCTAGCGGACTACCAAGAGACCCAGTACTTC
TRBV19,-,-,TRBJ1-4,CASMPRGGNEKLFF,TGTGCCAGTATGCCGAGGGGAGGAAATGAAAAACTGTTTTTT
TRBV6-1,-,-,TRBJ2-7,CASSESQGGPKQYF,TGTGCCAGCAGTGAATCCCAGGGGGGTCCCAAGCAGTACTTC
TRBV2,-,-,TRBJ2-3,CASRDGGGTDTQYF,TGTGCCAGCAGGGACGGGGGAGGCACAGATACGCAGTATTTT
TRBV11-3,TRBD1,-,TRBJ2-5,CASSLVRQGLWTQYF,TGTGCCAGCAGCTTAGTCCGACAGGGGTTGTGGACCCAGTACTTC
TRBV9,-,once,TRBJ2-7,CASSVESGREQYF,TGTGCCAGCAGCGTAGAGTCAGGGCGGGAGCAGTACTTC
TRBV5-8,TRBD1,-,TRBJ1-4,CASSHGTGYFTNEKLFF,TGTGCCAGCAGCCACGGGACAGGGTATTTCACTAATGAAAAACTGTTTTTT
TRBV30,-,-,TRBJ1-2,CAWGVSGGYGYTF,TGCGCCTGGGGTGTCTCAGGCGGGTATGGCTACACCTTC
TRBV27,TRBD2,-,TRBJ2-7,CASSLSDGTSGKRSEQYF,TGTGCCAGCAGTTTATCGGACGGGACTAGCGGGAAAAGGAGCGAGCAGTACTTC
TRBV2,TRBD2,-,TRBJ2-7,CASSGGLAGYEQYF,TGTGCCAGCAGCGGAGGACTAGCGGGGTACGAGCAGTACTTC
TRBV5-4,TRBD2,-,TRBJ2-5,CASSSKGRGPQETQYF,TGTGCCAGCAGCTCTAAGGGGAGGGGCCCCCAAGAGACCCAGTACTTC
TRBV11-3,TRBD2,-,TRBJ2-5,CASSLLAGKSETQYF,TGTGCCAGCAGCTTACTAGCGGGAAAGTCAGAGACCCAGTACTTC
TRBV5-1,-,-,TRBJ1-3,CASSSREVGSSGNTIYF,TGCGCCAGCAGCTCCCGGGAGGTGGGGTCCTCTGGAAACACCATATATTTT